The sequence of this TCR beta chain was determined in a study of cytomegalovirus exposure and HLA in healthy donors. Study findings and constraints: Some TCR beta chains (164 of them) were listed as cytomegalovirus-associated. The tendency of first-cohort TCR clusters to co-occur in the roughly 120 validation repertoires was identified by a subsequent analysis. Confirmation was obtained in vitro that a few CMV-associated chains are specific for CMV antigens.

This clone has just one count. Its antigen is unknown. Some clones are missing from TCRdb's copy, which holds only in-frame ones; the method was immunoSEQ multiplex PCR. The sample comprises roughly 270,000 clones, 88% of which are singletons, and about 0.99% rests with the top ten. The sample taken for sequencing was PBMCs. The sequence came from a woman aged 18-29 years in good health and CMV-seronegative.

CDR3 bases: TGTGCCAGCAGTGAGCCGACACCATGGGCTTTCTTT. Residues: CASSEPTPWAFF. This rearrangement joins TRBV6-1 to TRBJ1-1, with D unresolved. Germline CDR1 is MNHNS and CDR2 is SASEGT. V lost 3 bases and J 11 bases, leaving 13 bases between the germline ends. This CDR3 spans 12 amino acids.